The T cell receptor (beta chain) under discussion was sequenced for a study of blood T cell repertoires in COVID-19. Study at large: From T cells, B-cell-depleted T cells, or PBMCs came the material, which was cDNA or gDNA.

A Seattle source enrolled patients during active infection and followed them longitudinally. This clone has only one observation. Germline V gene sequence: CDR1 SGDLS, CDR2 YYNGEE. After removal of 3 bases from V and 4 bases from J, the junction contained 6 bases not matched to a gene. This CDR3 is built from 14 residues. Sequenced by immunoSEQ multiplex PCR; TCRdb stores in-frame clones only, minus some. The profile shows 400,000 to 450,000 clones, approximately 88% of them singletons. This TCR derives from a woman aged 50 to 60 with COVID-19, enrolled during active disease. Sequencing was done on a sample of peripheral blood. J is TRBJ1-2 and V is TRBV9; 7 bases fit TRBD1. CDR3 DNA sequence: TGTGCCAGCAGCGGGGGGGACAGCCTCTATGGCTACACCTTC. Amino acids: CASSGGDSLYGYTF.